This T cell receptor beta chain appears in the sequencing data of a study of blood T cell repertoires in COVID-19. This CDR3 has 15 amino acids. The V gene's germline CDR1 is SGHNT and CDR2 YYREEE (reference sequence). V dropped 0 bases and J dropped 0 bases, with 8 bases sitting between them. Assay used: immunoSEQ multiplex PCR; TCRdb lists only in-frame clones, some missing. The profile covers more than 85,000 clones, with about four fifths appearing a single time and just over 15% taken by the ten largest. The genes are TRBV5-4 and TRBJ2-3; D is perhaps TRBD2 (6 bases). What was sequenced was peripheral blood. The receptor was isolated from a woman of 80 years or more with acute or convalescent COVID-19. The CDR3 loop reads CASSLEAGSTDTQYF. CDR3 DNA: TGTGCCAGCAGCTTGGAGGCGGGGAGCACAGATACGCAGTATTTT.